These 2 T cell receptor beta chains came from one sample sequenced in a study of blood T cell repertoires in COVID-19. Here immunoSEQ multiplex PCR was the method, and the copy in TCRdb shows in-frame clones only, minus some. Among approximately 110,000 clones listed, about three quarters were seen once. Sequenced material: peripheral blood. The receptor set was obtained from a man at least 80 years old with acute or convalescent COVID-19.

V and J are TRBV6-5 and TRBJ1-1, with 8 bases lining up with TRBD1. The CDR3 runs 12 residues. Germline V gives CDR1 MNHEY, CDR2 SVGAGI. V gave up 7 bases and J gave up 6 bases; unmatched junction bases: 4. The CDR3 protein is CASIHRGAEAFF. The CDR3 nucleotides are TGTGCCAGCATTCACAGGGGGGCTGAAGCTTTCTTT.

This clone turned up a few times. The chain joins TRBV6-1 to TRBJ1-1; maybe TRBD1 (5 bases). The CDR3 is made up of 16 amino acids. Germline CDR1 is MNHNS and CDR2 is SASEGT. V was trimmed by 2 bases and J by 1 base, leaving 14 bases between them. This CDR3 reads CASSELGGAPNTEAFF. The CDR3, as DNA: TGTGCCAGCAGTGAATTGGGTGGGGCCCCGAACACTGAAGCTTTCTTT.